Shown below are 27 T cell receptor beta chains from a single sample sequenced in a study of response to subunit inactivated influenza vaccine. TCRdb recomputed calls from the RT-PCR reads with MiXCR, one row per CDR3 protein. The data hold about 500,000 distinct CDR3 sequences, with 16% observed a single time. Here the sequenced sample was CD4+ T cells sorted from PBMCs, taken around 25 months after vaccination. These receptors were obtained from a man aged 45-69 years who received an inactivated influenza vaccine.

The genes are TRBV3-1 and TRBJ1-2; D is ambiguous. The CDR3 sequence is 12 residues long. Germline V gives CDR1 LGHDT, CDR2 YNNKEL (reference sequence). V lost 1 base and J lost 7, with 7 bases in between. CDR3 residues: CASSQGRAGYTF. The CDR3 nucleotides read TGTGCCAGCAGCCAAGGGAGGGCTGGCTACACCTTC.

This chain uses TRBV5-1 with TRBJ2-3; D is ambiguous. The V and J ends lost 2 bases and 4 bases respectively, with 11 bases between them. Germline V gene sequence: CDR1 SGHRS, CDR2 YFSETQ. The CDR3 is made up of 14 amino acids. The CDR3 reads CASSLQDPADTQYF. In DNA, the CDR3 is TGCGCCAGCAGCTTACAAGACCCCGCAGATACGCAGTATTTT.

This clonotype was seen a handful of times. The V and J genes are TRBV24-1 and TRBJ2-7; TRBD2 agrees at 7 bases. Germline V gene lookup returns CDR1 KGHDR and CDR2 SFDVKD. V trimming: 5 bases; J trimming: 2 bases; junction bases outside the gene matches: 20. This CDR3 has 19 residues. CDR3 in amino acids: CATSVLDSNRTRGTYEQYF. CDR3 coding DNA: TGTGCCACCAGTGTCCTAGACAGTAATCGGACTAGGGGAACCTACGAGCAGTACTTC.

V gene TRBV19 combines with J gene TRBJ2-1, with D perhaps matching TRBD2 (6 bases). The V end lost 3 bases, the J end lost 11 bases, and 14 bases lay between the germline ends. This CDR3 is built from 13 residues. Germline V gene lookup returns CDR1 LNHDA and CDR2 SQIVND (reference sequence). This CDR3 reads CASSIEARGKQFF. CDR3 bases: TGTGCCAGTAGTATCGAGGCGCGGGGTAAGCAGTTCTTC.

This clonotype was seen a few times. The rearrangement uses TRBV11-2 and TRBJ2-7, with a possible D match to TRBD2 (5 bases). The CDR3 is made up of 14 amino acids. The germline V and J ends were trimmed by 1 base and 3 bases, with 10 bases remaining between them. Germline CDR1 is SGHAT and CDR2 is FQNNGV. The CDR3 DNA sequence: TGTGCCAGCAGCTTAGGGGATGGACTCTACGAGCAGTACTTC. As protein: CASSLGDGLYEQYF.

The CDR3 sequence: CAIGGYRGYTF. For the CDR3, the DNA is TGTGCCATCGGCGGGTATCGTGGCTACACCTTC. This chain joins TRBV10-3 and TRBJ1-2; D remains unclear. CDR1 is ENHRY, CDR2 SYGVKD, per germline. The CDR3 extends over 11 amino acids. V dropped 8 bases and J dropped 7 bases, with 11 bases sitting between them.

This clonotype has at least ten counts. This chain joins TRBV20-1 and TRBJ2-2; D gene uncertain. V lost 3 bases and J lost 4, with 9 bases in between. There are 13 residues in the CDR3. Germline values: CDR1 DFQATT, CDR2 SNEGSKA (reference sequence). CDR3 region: CSASSWGTGELFF. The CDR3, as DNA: TGCAGTGCTAGTTCCTGGGGCACCGGGGAGCTGTTTTTT.

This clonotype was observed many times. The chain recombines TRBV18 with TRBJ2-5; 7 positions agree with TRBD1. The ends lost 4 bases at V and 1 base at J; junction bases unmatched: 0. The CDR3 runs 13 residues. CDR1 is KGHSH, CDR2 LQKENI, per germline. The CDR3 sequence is CASSQGAQETQYF. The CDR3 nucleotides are TGTGCCAGCTCACAGGGGGCCCAAGAGACCCAGTACTTC.

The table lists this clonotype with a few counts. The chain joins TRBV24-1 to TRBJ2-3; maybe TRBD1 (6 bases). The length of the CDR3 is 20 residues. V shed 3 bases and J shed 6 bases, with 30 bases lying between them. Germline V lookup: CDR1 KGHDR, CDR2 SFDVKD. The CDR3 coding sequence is TGTGCCACCAGTGATCCATATGTACCCCACCAGAAAGGGGGATATGATACGCAGTATTTT. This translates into CATSDPYVPHQKGGYDTQYF.

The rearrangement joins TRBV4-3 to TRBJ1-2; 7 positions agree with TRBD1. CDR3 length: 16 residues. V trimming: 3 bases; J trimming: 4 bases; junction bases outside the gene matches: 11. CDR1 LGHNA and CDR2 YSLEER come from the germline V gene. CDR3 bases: TGCGCCAGCAGCCAGGTTACAGGGGCAGCCGCCTATGGCTACACCTTC. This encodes CASSQVTGAAAYGYTF.

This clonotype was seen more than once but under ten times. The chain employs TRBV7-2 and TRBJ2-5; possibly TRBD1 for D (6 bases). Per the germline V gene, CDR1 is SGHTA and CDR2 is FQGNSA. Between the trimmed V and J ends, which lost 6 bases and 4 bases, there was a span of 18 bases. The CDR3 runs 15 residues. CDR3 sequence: CASRPTSGTRETQYF. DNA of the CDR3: TGTGCCAGCAGGCCTACCTCCGGGACAAGAGAGACCCAGTACTTC.

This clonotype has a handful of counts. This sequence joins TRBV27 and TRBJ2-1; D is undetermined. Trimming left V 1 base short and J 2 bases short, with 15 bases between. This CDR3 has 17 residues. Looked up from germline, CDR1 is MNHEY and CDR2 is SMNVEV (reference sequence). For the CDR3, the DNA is TGTGCCAGCAGTTTATTCCCCTTGAAGGACCCCTACAATGAGCAGTTCTTC. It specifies CASSLFPLKDPYNEQFF.

Here the CDR3 reads CASSLGWDRGDEQFF. The DNA for the CDR3 is TGTGCCAGCAGCTTAGGTTGGGACAGGGGCGATGAGCAGTTCTTC. The genes are TRBV11-3 and TRBJ2-1, with 10 nucleotides matching TRBD1. This CDR3 region has 15 residues. CDR1 and CDR2 from the germline V gene are SGHNT and YENEEA. The V segment lost 1 base and the J segment 8 bases; nucleotides outside the gene matches: 5.

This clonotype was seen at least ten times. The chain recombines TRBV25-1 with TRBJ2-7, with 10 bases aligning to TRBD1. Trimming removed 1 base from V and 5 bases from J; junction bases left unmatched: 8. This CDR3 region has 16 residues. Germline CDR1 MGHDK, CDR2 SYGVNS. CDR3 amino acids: CASSEFGGTGADEQYF. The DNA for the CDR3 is TGTGCCAGCAGTGAATTTGGAGGGACAGGGGCGGACGAGCAGTACTTC.

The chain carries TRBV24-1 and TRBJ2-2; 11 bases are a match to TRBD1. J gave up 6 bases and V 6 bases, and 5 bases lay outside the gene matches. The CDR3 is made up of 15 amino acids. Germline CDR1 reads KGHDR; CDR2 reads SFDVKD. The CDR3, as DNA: TGTGCCACCAGTCAGGGGACAGGGGGATCCGGGGAGCTGTTTTTT. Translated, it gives CATSQGTGGSGELFF.

CDR3 bases: TGCGCCAGCAGTTCGCAGGGATACTCAGAGCAGTTCTTC. Translated, it gives CASSSQGYSEQFF. This rearrangement joins TRBV5-1 to TRBJ2-1; weak D call: TRBD1 (5 bases). CDR3 length: 13 amino acids. The V and J ends lost 5 bases and 10 bases respectively, with 16 bases between them. Germline values: CDR1 SGHRS, CDR2 YFSETQ. The full variable domain, in which reference TRBV5-1 and TRBJ2-1 provide the parts outside the CDR3, is KAGVTQTPRYLIKTRGQQVTLSCSPISGHRSVSWYQQTPGQGLQFLFEYFSETQRNKGNFPGRFSGRQFSNSRSEMNVSTLELGDSALYLCASSSQGYSEQFFGPGTRLTVL.

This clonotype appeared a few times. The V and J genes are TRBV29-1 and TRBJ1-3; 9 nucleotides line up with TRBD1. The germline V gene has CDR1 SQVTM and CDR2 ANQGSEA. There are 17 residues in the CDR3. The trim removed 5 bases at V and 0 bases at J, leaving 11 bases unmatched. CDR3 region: CSVRDREALCSGNTIYF. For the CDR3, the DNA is TGCAGCGTTCGGGACAGGGAAGCCTTATGCTCTGGAAACACCATATATTTT.

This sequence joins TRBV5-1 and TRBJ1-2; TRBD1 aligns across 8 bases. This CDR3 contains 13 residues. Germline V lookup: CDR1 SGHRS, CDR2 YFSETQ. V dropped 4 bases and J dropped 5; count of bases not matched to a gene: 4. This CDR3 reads CASSGGQVYGYTF. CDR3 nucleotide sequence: TGCGCCAGCAGCGGGGGACAGGTATATGGCTACACCTTC.

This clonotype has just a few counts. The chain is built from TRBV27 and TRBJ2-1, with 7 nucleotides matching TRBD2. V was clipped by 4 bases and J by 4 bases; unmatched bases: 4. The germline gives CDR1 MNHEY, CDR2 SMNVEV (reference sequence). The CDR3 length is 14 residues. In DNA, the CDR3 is TGTGCCAGCAGTTCGGCTAGCGGTTACAATGAGCAGTTCTTC. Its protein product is CASSSASGYNEQFF.

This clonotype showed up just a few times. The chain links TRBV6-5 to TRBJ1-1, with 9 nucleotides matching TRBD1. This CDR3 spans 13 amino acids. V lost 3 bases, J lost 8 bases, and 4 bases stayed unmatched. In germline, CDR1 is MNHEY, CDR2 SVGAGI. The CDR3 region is CASSYRGTGEAFF. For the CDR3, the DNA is TGTGCCAGCAGTTATCGGGGGACAGGGGAAGCTTTCTTT.

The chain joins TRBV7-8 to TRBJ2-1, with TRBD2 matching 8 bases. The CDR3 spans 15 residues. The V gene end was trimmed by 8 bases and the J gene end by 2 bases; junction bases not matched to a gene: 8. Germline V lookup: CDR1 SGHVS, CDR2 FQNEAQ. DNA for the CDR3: TGTGCCAGCCGGTCTACTAGCGGTACCTACAATGAGCAGTTCTTC. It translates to CASRSTSGTYNEQFF.

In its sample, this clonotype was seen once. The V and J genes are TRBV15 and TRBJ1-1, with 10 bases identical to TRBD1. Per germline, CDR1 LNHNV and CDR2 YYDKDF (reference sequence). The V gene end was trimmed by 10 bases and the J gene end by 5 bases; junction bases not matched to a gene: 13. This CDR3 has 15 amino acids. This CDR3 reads CAIDTGDRGITEAFF. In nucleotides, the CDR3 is TGTGCCATCGATACGGGGGACAGGGGTATAACTGAAGCTTTCTTT.

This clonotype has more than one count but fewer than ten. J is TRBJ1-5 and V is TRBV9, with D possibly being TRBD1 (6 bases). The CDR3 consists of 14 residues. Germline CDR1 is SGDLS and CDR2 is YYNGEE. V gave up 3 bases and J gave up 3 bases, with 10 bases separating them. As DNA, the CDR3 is TGTGCCAGCAGCGCTGGACAGCCCAATCAGCCCCAGCATTTT. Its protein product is CASSAGQPNQPQHF. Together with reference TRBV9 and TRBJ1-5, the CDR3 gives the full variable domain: DSGVTQTPKHLITATGQRVTLRCSPRSGDLSVYWYQQSLDQGLQFLIQYYNGEERAKGNILERFSAQQFPDLHSELNLSSLELGDSALYFCASSAGQPNQPQHFGDGTRLSIL.

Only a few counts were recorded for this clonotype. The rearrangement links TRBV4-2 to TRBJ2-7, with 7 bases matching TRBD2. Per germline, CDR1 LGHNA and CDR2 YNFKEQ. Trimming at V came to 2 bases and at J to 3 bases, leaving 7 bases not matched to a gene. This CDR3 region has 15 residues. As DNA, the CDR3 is TGTGCCAGCAGCCAAACGCCTAGCGGTTACTACGAGCAGTACTTC. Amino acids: CASSQTPSGYYEQYF.

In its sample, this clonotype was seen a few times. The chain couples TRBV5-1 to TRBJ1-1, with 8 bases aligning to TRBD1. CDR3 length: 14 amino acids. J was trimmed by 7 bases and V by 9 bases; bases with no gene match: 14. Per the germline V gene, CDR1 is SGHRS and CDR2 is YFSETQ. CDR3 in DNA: TGCGCCACTACCGATACAGGGGGGTCCGGTGAAGCTTTCTTT. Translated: CATTDTGGSGEAFF.

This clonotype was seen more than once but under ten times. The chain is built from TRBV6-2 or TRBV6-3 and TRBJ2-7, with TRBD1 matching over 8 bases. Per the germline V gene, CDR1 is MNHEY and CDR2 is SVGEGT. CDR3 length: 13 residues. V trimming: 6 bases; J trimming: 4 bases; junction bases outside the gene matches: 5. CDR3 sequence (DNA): TGTGCCAGCAGGGACAGGGTAGGGTACGAGCAGTACTTC. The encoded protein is CASRDRVGYEQYF.

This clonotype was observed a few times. The CDR3 sequence is CASSELAVSSYEQYF. For the CDR3, the DNA is TGTGCCAGCAGTGAACTAGCGGTTAGCTCCTACGAGCAGTACTTC. The genes are TRBV25-1 and TRBJ2-7; 7 nucleotides align to TRBD2. V was pared by 2 bases and J by 0 bases, with 4 bases of the junction left unmatched. Germline V gene sequence: CDR1 MGHDK, CDR2 SYGVNS. The CDR3 is made up of 15 amino acids.